Presented here are 32 T cell receptor beta chains from one specimen sequenced in a study of OX40 agonist ivuxolimab in advanced cancers. Here immunoSEQ multiplex PCR was the method, and the copy in TCRdb shows in-frame clones only, minus some. The top ten clones hold around 1.6% of a sample with around 93,000 clones, 80% to 90% of them seen once. This specimen consisted of CD4+ or CD8+ T cells sorted from blood, obtained in a trial of the OX40 agonist ivuxolimab. Source of these receptors: an adult with an advanced solid tumor such as melanoma, head and neck, liver or kidney cancer.

This clone was found a few times. The chain links TRBV5-6 to TRBJ1-2; D unresolved. V was clipped by 2 bases and J by 0 bases, with 11 bases between them. This CDR3 region has 15 residues. The germline CDR1 and CDR2 sequences are SGHDT and YYEEEE. Here the CDR3 DNA reads TGTGCCAGCAGCTTCACGGCCGGGACTAACTATGGCTACACCTTC. Protein product: CASSFTAGTNYGYTF. Full variable domain (outside the CDR3, taken from reference TRBV5-6 and TRBJ1-2): DAGVTQSPTHLIKTRGQQVTLRCSPKSGHDTVSWYQQALGQGPQFIFQYYEEEERQRGNFPDRFSGHQFPNYSSELNVNALLLGDSALYLCASSFTAGTNYGYTFGSGTRLTVV.

The rearrangement uses TRBV5-4 and TRBJ2-7; D is unclear. This CDR3 spans 16 amino acids. V was shortened by 4 bases and J by 0 bases, with 17 bases between the two germline ends. The germline gives CDR1 SGHNT, CDR2 YYREEE (reference sequence). The CDR3 is CASSPKVVSSSYEQYF. The CDR3 bases are TGTGCCAGCAGCCCCAAGGTGGTTAGCAGCTCCTACGAGCAGTACTTC.

The chain employs TRBV5-6 and TRBJ1-2; tentative D call: TRBD1 (6 bases). Per germline, CDR1 SGHDT and CDR2 YYEEEE. V dropped 0 bases and J dropped 4 bases, with 13 bases sitting between them. The CDR3 covers 15 residues. CDR3 protein: CASSLGLGATYGYTF. CDR3 in DNA: TGTGCCAGCAGCTTGGGTTTGGGGGCTACCTATGGCTACACCTTC.

This clone appeared once. The chain employs TRBV5-5 and TRBJ2-3; no reliable D call. The CDR3 consists of 14 residues. Trimming shortened V by 1 base and J by 0 bases, and 6 bases separated the two germline ends. The germline gives CDR1 SGHKS, CDR2 YYEKEE (reference sequence). The CDR3 region is CASSLYYSTDTQYF. DNA of the CDR3: TGTGCCAGCAGCTTGTACTACAGCACAGATACGCAGTATTTT.

The chain uses TRBV5-5 and TRBJ1-2; TRBD1 matches 8 bases. The CDR3 totals 14 residues. V lost 4 bases to trimming and J lost 3 bases; unmatched junction nucleotides: 5. Germline V gives CDR1 SGHKS, CDR2 YYEKEE (reference sequence). CDR3 region: CASSPGQGDYGYTF. The CDR3 DNA reads TGTGCCAGCAGCCCCGGACAGGGCGACTATGGCTACACCTTC.

As to this clone: A junction end diverges from the germline sequence, so it may reflect a read error. The CDR3 protein is CASSPGTGSSAF. CDR3 sequence (DNA): TGTGCCAGCAGCCCCGGGACAGGGAGCTCTGCCTTC. The chain has TRBV7-3 and TRBJ1-2, with 9 bases lining up with TRBD1. Germline V lookup: CDR1 SGHTA, CDR2 FQGTGA. This CDR3 region has 12 residues.

J is TRBJ2-1 and V is TRBV4-3; perhaps TRBD1 as D (6 bases). Trimming cost V 0 bases and J 7 bases, with 13 bases left between them. This CDR3 has 15 amino acids. The germline CDR1 and CDR2 sequences are LGHNA and YSLEER. CDR3 residues: CASSQEGGPGNEQFF. The CDR3 nucleotides read TGCGCCAGCAGCCAAGAAGGGGGTCCGGGGAATGAGCAGTTCTTC.

V usage is TRBV5-6 and J usage is TRBJ1-4, with 7 bases lining up with TRBD1. The CDR3 length is 17 residues. The germline V gene encodes CDR1 SGHDT and CDR2 YYEEEE. J was trimmed by 0 bases and V by 4 bases; bases with no gene match: 9. The CDR3 sequence is CASSPGTAHSTNEKLFF. The CDR3, as DNA: TGTGCCAGCAGCCCAGGGACAGCCCATTCAACTAATGAAAAACTGTTTTTT.

The chain recombines TRBV5-6 with TRBJ1-6; D unclear. Per the germline V gene, CDR1 is SGHDT and CDR2 is YYEEEE. V was trimmed by 0 bases and J by 3 bases, leaving 7 bases between them. The CDR3 runs to 15 residues. This chain's CDR3 is CASSLGVSYNSPLHF. CDR3 coding DNA: TGTGCCAGCAGCTTGGGAGTCAGCTATAATTCACCCCTCCACTTT.

The rearrangement uses TRBV9 and TRBJ2-7, with 7 bases that match TRBD2. The CDR3 contains 15 residues. Germline CDR1 is SGDLS and CDR2 is YYNGEE. J gave up 7 bases and V 0 bases, and 10 bases lay outside the gene matches. CDR3 DNA sequence: TGTGCCAGCAGCGTAGGGGGGACTACCCCTCGGGAGCAGTACTTC. Its translation: CASSVGGTTPREQYF.

J is TRBJ1-1 and V is TRBV7-9; 8 bases match TRBD1. V trimming: 5 bases; J trimming: 0 bases; junction bases outside the gene matches: 8. Germline-derived CDR1 and CDR2 are SEHNR and FQNEAQ (reference sequence). The CDR3 has 16 residues. CDR3 in amino acids: CASSPKGQALNTEAFF. In nucleotides, the CDR3 is TGTGCCAGCAGCCCGAAGGGACAGGCTTTGAACACTGAAGCTTTCTTT. Using reference TRBV7-9 and TRBJ1-1 for the parts outside the CDR3, the full variable domain is DTGVSQNPRHKITKRGQNVTFRCDPISEHNRLYWYRQTLGQGPEFLTYFQNEAQLEKSRLLSDRFSAERPKGSFSTLEIQRTEQGDSAMYLCASSPKGQALNTEAFFGQGTRLTVV.

The J gene is TRBJ1-1, the V gene TRBV25-1; unclear D gene. This CDR3 region has 13 residues. CDR1 is MGHDK, CDR2 SYGVNS, per germline. The ends were cut back, 3 bases at V and 1 base at J, with 6 bases in the middle. CDR3 loop: CASSEGENTEAFF. The CDR3 DNA follows: TGTGCCAGCAGTGAGGGAGAGAACACTGAAGCTTTCTTT.

CDR3 loop: CASSFSGGSGETQYF. CDR3 sequence (DNA): TGTGCCAGCAGTTTCAGTGGGGGGAGTGGAGAGACCCAGTACTTC. This chain connects TRBV28 to TRBJ2-5; possible D gene TRBD2, 6 bases. From germline, CDR1 is MDHEN and CDR2 SYDVKM. This CDR3 is built from 15 residues. V dropped 3 bases and J dropped 4 bases, with 15 bases sitting between them.

The gene calls are TRBV10-2 and TRBJ1-5; 11 positions match TRBD1. This CDR3 is 16 amino acids long. The ends lost 2 bases at V and 4 bases at J; junction bases unmatched: 4. CDR1 is WSHSY, CDR2 SAAADI, per germline. Here the CDR3 reads CASSEQDRGRNQPQHF. The CDR3 DNA reads as TGCGCCAGCAGTGAGCAGGACAGGGGGCGGAATCAGCCCCAGCATTTT.

In this sample, this clone turned up once. The chain uses TRBV7-9 and TRBJ1-3, with D uncertain. The CDR3 length is 14 residues. CDR1 is SEHNR, CDR2 FQNEAQ, per germline (reference sequence). V dropped 7 bases and J dropped 0 bases, with 10 bases sitting between them. CDR3 region: CASTLGNSGNTIYF. DNA of the CDR3: TGTGCCAGCACCCTTGGGAACTCTGGAAACACCATATATTTT.

The V call is TRBV12-2, the J call TRBJ2-3. TRBV12-2 is flagged as a pseudogene. The CDR3 runs to 14 residues. CDR3 DNA sequence: TGTGCAAGTCGCCGCAGTCGGTACACAGATACGCAGTATTTT. Protein: CASRRSRYTDTQYF.

The gene calls are TRBV30 and TRBJ1-2; D gene unclear. CDR1 is GTSNPN, CDR2 SVGIG, per germline (reference sequence). This CDR3 region has 12 residues. V was trimmed by 4 bases and J by 1 base, leaving 7 bases between them. Here the CDR3 reads CAWTKGNYGYTF. CDR3 nucleotides: TGTGCCTGGACGAAGGGTAACTATGGCTACACCTTC.

The V gene is TRBV6-5, the J gene TRBJ2-5; the D is unclear. With 0 bases removed from V and 4 bases from J, the gap between germline ends came to 12 bases. CDR3 size: 15 residues. From germline, CDR1 is MNHEY and CDR2 SVGAGI. For the CDR3, the DNA is TGTGCCAGCAGTTACTCGACGCTGCCGGGAGAGACCCAGTACTTC. This translates into CASSYSTLPGETQYF.

V usage is TRBV6-5 and J usage is TRBJ2-7; possibly TRBD1 for D (6 bases). Germline CDR1 reads MNHEY; CDR2 reads SVGAGI. V was pared by 2 bases and J by 2 bases, with 13 bases between. The CDR3 totals 15 residues. The CDR3 reads CASSYVYRATYEQYF. CDR3 DNA: TGTGCCAGCAGTTACGTATACAGGGCCACCTACGAGCAGTACTTC.

The chain combines TRBV9 with TRBJ1-6; 10 positions agree with TRBD1. Germline values: CDR1 SGDLS, CDR2 YYNGEE. V shed 0 bases, J shed 0 bases, and the junction held 3 bases outside the gene matches. The CDR3 is made up of 18 amino acids. CDR3 residues: CASSVGQGASSYNSPLHF. The CDR3 DNA is TGTGCCAGCAGCGTAGGACAGGGGGCGAGCTCCTATAATTCACCCCTCCACTTT.

The V and J genes are TRBV7-6 and TRBJ2-2; D is undetermined. The germline V gene has CDR1 SGHVS and CDR2 FNYEAQ. V lost 2 bases, J lost 10 bases, and 14 bases lay in between. This CDR3 region has 14 residues. CDR3 residues: CASSLTEGRKELFF. CDR3 DNA: TGTGCCAGCAGCTTAACCGAAGGCCGGAAGGAGCTGTTTTTT.

This chain connects TRBV19 to TRBJ1-5, with D perhaps TRBD1 (5 bases). Germline CDR1 is LNHDA and CDR2 is SQIVND (reference sequence). The V end was cut by 2 bases, the J end by 2 bases, with 10 bases between. The CDR3 totals 15 residues. The CDR3 protein is CASSITGAGNQPQHF. In DNA form, the CDR3 reads TGTGCCAGTAGTATAACTGGGGCTGGCAATCAGCCCCAGCATTTT.

The CDR3 here is CASSALGQGPINYGYTF. The CDR3 DNA follows: TGTGCCAGCTCCGCCCTAGGACAGGGACCAATTAACTATGGCTACACCTTC. This sequence joins TRBV18 and TRBJ1-2; the match to TRBD1 covers 8 bases. CDR1 is KGHSH and CDR2 is LQKENI in the germline V gene. The CDR3 length is 17 residues. Losses at the gene ends were 6 bases for V and 1 base for J; bases not matched to a gene: 13.

The V and J genes are TRBV6-5 and TRBJ1-1; the D gene is possibly TRBD1 (6 bases). CDR1 MNHEY and CDR2 SVGAGI come from the germline V gene. Trimming pared 5 bases from V and 4 bases from J, leaving 17 bases between. This CDR3 region has 15 residues. DNA for the CDR3: TGTGCCAGCAGTAGCCCCTTTAGGGGGGGCACTGAAGCTTTCTTT. It encodes CASSSPFRGGTEAFF.

The chain couples TRBV7-9 to TRBJ2-1, with D hard to call. The germline V gene encodes CDR1 SEHNR and CDR2 FQNEAQ (reference sequence). The CDR3 extends over 15 amino acids. The ends were cut back, 1 base at V and 9 bases at J, with 16 bases in the middle. The CDR3 DNA sequence: TGTGCCAGCAGCTTAGGAGACTCTCCTAGTGGTGAGCAGTTCTTC. This codes for CASSLGDSPSGEQFF.

The chain employs TRBV9 and TRBJ1-2; D call uncertain. CDR3 length: 14 amino acids. The germline V gene has CDR1 SGDLS and CDR2 YYNGEE. Trimming took off 0 bases at V and 2 bases at J, with 8 bases between the two ends. This CDR3 is CASSVASTNYGYTF. The CDR3 DNA is TGTGCCAGCAGCGTAGCCAGTACCAACTATGGCTACACCTTC.

The rearrangement joins TRBV7-9 to TRBJ2-7; TRBD1 aligns across 12 bases. With V trimmed by 3 bases and J by 6 bases, 9 bases remained unmatched. This CDR3 has 16 amino acids. Germline loops: CDR1 SEHNR, CDR2 FQNEAQ (reference sequence). In DNA form, the CDR3 reads TGTGCCAGCAGCTTCCTAATTGGGACAGGGGGCGCCGAGCAGTACTTC. Protein: CASSFLIGTGGAEQYF.

This chain uses TRBV5-1 with TRBJ2-5, with D possibly called TRBD1 or TRBD2 (6 bases each). Germline V gene data show CDR1 as SGHRS and CDR2 as YFSETQ. CDR3 length: 15 residues. Trimming shortened V by 0 bases and J by 1 base, and 10 bases separated the two germline ends. The CDR3 nucleotides read TGCGCCAGCAGCTTGGACGGGGGCAGCCAAGAGACCCAGTACTTC. It specifies CASSLDGGSQETQYF.

The V and J genes are TRBV7-6 and TRBJ1-4; no clear D. The CDR3 runs to 13 residues. Germline V lookup: CDR1 SGHVS, CDR2 FNYEAQ. Trimming cost V 5 bases and J 8 bases, with 12 bases left between them. The CDR3 loop is CASSIGPEEKLFF. For the CDR3, the DNA is TGTGCCAGCAGCATAGGACCGGAGGAAAAACTGTTTTTT.

The gene calls are TRBV9 and TRBJ2-5; possible D gene TRBD2, 6 bases. The V and J ends lost 3 bases and 2 bases respectively, with 14 bases between them. This CDR3 region has 15 residues. CDR1 is SGDLS and CDR2 is YYNGEE in the germline V gene. The CDR3 nucleotides read TGTGCCAGCAGCGCGAATAGCGGTACACAAGAGACCCAGTACTTC. It encodes CASSANSGTQETQYF.

In this sample, this clone turned up once. V usage is TRBV18 and J usage is TRBJ2-5; maybe TRBD1 (6 bases). Trimming left V 3 bases short and J 5 bases short, with 22 bases between. CDR3 length equals 17 residues. The germline V gene has CDR1 KGHSH and CDR2 LQKENI. CDR3 bases: TGTGCCAGCTCACCGACAGGACCGACAGGCCTTGAGGAGACCCAGTACTTC. Translating gives CASSPTGPTGLEETQYF.

This sequence joins TRBV2 and TRBJ2-5, with D perhaps TRBD1 (6 bases). The germline V and J ends were trimmed by 3 bases and 4 bases, with 6 bases remaining between them. Germline CDR1 SNHLY, CDR2 FYNNEI. There are 12 residues in the CDR3. CDR3 coding DNA: TGTGCCAGCAGTGACAGGGGAGAGACCCAGTACTTC. Protein sequence: CASSDRGETQYF.